These 12 T cell receptor beta chains were all obtained from the same sample, sequenced in a study of cytomegalovirus exposure and HLA in healthy donors. PCR amplification relied on 60 Vbeta primers (plus 13 Jbeta primers). Clones were sequenced by immunoSEQ multiplex PCR, and TCRdb holds only the in-frame ones, with some missing. This table holds 200,000 to 250,000 clones, more than 60% found once. Sequenced material: PBMCs. These receptor sequences come from a girl aged 2-15 years in good health and CMV-seronegative.

This sequence joins TRBV6-1 and TRBJ1-1, with 7 bases matching TRBD1. The CDR3 spans 15 residues. Germline lookup yields CDR1 MNHNS and CDR2 SASEGT. Germline trimming cut 2 bases from V and 3 bases from J; bases unmatched to any gene: 6. The CDR3 nucleotides are TGTGCCAGCAGTGAAATACCGGGACAGCACACTGAAGCTTTCTTT. This gives the protein CASSEIPGQHTEAFF.

The CDR3 DNA reads as TGTGCCAGTCGCCGGGGACAGGGGGTGTTTGATGAGCAGTTCTTC. Translated: CASRRGQGVFDEQFF. J is TRBJ2-1 and V is TRBV27; 11 bases match TRBD1. The CDR3 is 15 residues long. Trimming at V came to 9 bases and at J to 8 bases, leaving 12 bases not matched to a gene. CDR1 is MNHEY, CDR2 SMNVEV, per germline (reference sequence).

This chain links TRBV6-5 with TRBJ1-2; TRBD1 might be the D (6 bases). V lost 6 bases and J 2 bases, leaving 16 bases between the germline ends. In germline, CDR1 is MNHEY, CDR2 SVGAGI. The CDR3 consists of 15 residues. The CDR3 loop reads CASSPVPTGNYGYTF. CDR3 DNA: TGTGCCAGCAGCCCCGTTCCTACAGGGAACTATGGCTACACCTTC.

The rearrangement uses TRBV30 and TRBJ2-1; D is unresolved. The CDR3 extends over 15 amino acids. V was pared by 3 bases and J by 9 bases, with 21 bases between. Looked up from germline, CDR1 is GTSNPN and CDR2 is SVGIG (reference sequence). The CDR3 region is CAWSIGSMDLSEQFF. The CDR3 bases are TGTGCCTGGAGCATAGGTAGCATGGATCTCAGTGAGCAGTTCTTC.

This rearrangement joins TRBV6-1 to TRBJ2-2; maybe TRBD1 (6 bases). Trimming stripped 7 bases from V and 6 bases from J, with 18 bases between. CDR1 is MNHNS and CDR2 is SASEGT in the germline V gene. This CDR3 spans 15 amino acids. CDR3 sequence (DNA): TGTGCCAGCACAGCGACAGGCAGGCAGTCCGGGGAGCTGTTTTTT. Amino acids: CASTATGRQSGELFF.

There are a few counts of this clone. J is TRBJ2-3 and V is TRBV6-6; 7 nucleotides agree with TRBD1. CDR1 MNHNY and CDR2 SVGAGI come from the germline V gene (reference sequence). CDR3 length: 15 residues. V shed 6 bases, J shed 2 bases, and the junction held 8 bases outside the gene matches. The CDR3 DNA reads TGTGCCAGCAGCCGACGGACAGGAAACACAGATACGCAGTATTTT. Its translation: CASSRRTGNTDTQYF.

The V and J genes are TRBV5-6 and TRBJ2-5; the D gene is possibly TRBD1 (6 bases). The DNA end lines up better with TRBJ2-7; the J call may be wrong. The CDR3 is 13 residues long. Germline-derived CDR1 and CDR2 are SGHDT and YYEEEE. CDR3 loop: CASRKTGFYEQYF. The CDR3 DNA reads as TGTGCCAGCAGGAAAACAGGGTTCTACGAGCAGTACTTC.

Only a few counts were recorded for this clone. The V call is TRBV2, the J call TRBJ1-4; 7 bases map to TRBD1. Germline V gene sequence: CDR1 SNHLY, CDR2 FYNNEI. V was pared by 8 bases and J by 3 bases, with 6 bases of the junction left unmatched. CDR3 length: 14 amino acids. CDR3 protein: CASGRGQPNEKLFF. CDR3 sequence (DNA): TGTGCCAGCGGACGGGGACAGCCTAATGAAAAACTGTTTTTT.

The rearrangement links TRBV19 to TRBJ2-3, with TRBD2 identical over 7 bases. The CDR3 has 15 amino acids. Germline values: CDR1 LNHDA, CDR2 SQIVND (reference sequence). Losses at the gene ends were 5 bases for V and 0 bases for J; bases not matched to a gene: 5. This CDR3 is CASSPGGSSTDTQYF. CDR3 DNA: TGTGCCAGTAGTCCCGGGGGGTCTAGCACAGATACGCAGTATTTT.

The chain combines TRBV7-9 with TRBJ2-2; tentative D call: TRBD2 (5 bases). The CDR3 extends over 14 amino acids. Germline CDR1 SEHNR, CDR2 FQNEAQ (reference sequence). V lost 5 bases to trimming and J lost 6 bases, with 13 bases between them. CDR3 bases: TGTGCCAGCAGCCCGGGAATATCCGCCGGGGAGCTGTTTTTT. Translated, it gives CASSPGISAGELFF.

The chain couples TRBV27 to TRBJ1-2; the D gene is possibly TRBD1 (6 bases). Germline CDR1 and CDR2: MNHEY and SMNVEV (reference sequence). Trimming removed 4 bases at V and 4 bases at J, with 13 bases between. CDR3 length: 14 residues. CDR3 DNA: TGTGCCAGCAGTTCCACCAGGGGTGCCTATGGCTACACCTTC. It is translated as CASSSTRGAYGYTF.

The chain combines TRBV7-6 with TRBJ1-6; 7 bases are a match to TRBD1. The CDR3 has 17 amino acids. The V gene end was trimmed by 5 bases and the J gene end by 9 bases; junction bases not matched to a gene: 16. The V gene's germline CDR1 is SGHVS and CDR2 FNYEAQ. CDR3 sequence reads: CASSRDSTGVSGSPLHF. DNA for the CDR3: TGTGCCAGCAGCCGGGACAGCACAGGGGTGAGCGGTTCACCCCTCCACTTT.